This T cell receptor (beta chain) was observed in a study of Ad26.COV2.S vaccination and SARS-CoV-2 variants. This table comes from immunoSEQ multiplex PCR, and its TCRdb copy is limited to in-frame clones, with some not included. The sample lists about 350,000 clones, roughly 94% occurring once. V dropped 2 bases and J dropped 8 bases, with 7 bases sitting between them. Germline lookup yields CDR1 SGHAT and CDR2 FQNNGV. This CDR3 contains 13 residues. Findings and limits, study-wide: An underestimation of total T cell responses may have resulted from the TCR breadth and depth analyses. Breadth of non-spike TCRs did not differ between vaccinees and placebo recipients.

About this clone: As yet, its antigen is unknown.

The sample here was peripheral blood, taken after recovery from COVID-19. This clonotype was obtained from a human donor who had recovered from COVID-19. This chain links TRBV11-2 with TRBJ1-6; D unresolved. The chain's CDR3 is CASSLRTYSPLHF. The CDR3 DNA reads TGTGCCAGCAGCTTAAGGACCTATTCACCCCTCCACTTT. The full variable domain, with the rest looked up from reference TRBV11-2 and TRBJ1-6, is EAGVAQSPRYKIIEKRQSVAFWCNPISGHATLYWYQQILGQGPKLLIQFQNNGVVDDSQLPKDRFSAERLKGVDSTLKIQPAKLEDSAVYLCASSLRTYSPLHFGNGTRLTVT.